These 5 T cell receptor beta chains originate from one sample sequenced in a study of blood T cell repertoires in COVID-19. Only in-frame clones appear in the TCRdb table, and some are missing; sequencing was by immunoSEQ multiplex PCR. The table has approximately 200,000 clones, around 94% seen once; the top ten hold approximately 0.8%. The sample consisted of peripheral blood. These TCRs come from a man under 40 with COVID-19, enrolled during active disease.

This clone was seen a single time. The chain couples TRBV5-4 to TRBJ1-1, with D possibly matching TRBD1 (5 bases). The germline gives CDR1 SGHNT, CDR2 YYREEE (reference sequence). This CDR3 has 16 amino acids. The ends were cut back, 3 bases at V and 0 bases at J, with 15 bases in the middle. CDR3 amino acids: CASSSRRGVMNTEAFF. CDR3 DNA: TGTGCCAGCAGCTCGCGTAGGGGCGTCATGAACACTGAAGCTTTCTTT.

The chain carries TRBV25-1 and TRBJ2-1; tentative D call: TRBD2 (6 bases). V lost 4 bases, J lost 3 bases, and 16 bases lay in between. CDR1 MGHDK and CDR2 SYGVNS come from the germline V gene. The CDR3 loop spans 16 amino acids. The CDR3 spells CASSVPGDFRYNEQFF. The CDR3 DNA follows: TGTGCCAGCAGTGTGCCCGGGGACTTCCGCTACAATGAGCAGTTCTTC.

On this clone: Other DNA sequences of this sample code for an identical CDR3. The chain has TRBV5-1 and TRBJ1-4; D uncertain. Trimming cost V 2 bases and J 4 bases, with 9 bases left between them. Germline V gene sequence: CDR1 SGHRS, CDR2 YFSETQ. This CDR3 comprises 14 residues. The CDR3 bases are TGCGCCAGCAGCTTAAGTCAGAATAATGAAAAACTGTTTTTT. The encoded protein is CASSLSQNNEKLFF.

With regard to this clone: This CDR3 is also generated by other DNA sequences in the sample. The chain uses TRBV20-1 and TRBJ2-7; TRBD2 agrees at 7 bases. CDR1 and CDR2 (germline): DFQATT, SNEGSKA (reference sequence). This CDR3 is built from 11 residues. Trimming cost V 6 bases and J 3 bases; bases outside gene matches: 2. CDR3 sequence: CSASGGYEQYF. The CDR3 bases are TGCAGTGCCTCGGGGGGCTACGAGCAGTACTTC.

The gene calls are TRBV12-5 and TRBJ1-4; D gene ambiguous. This CDR3 has 21 amino acids. CDR1 LGHNT and CDR2 FRNRAP come from the germline V gene. Trimming left V 2 bases short and J 11 bases short, with 36 bases between. The CDR3 protein is CASGLILPAPAQRDTALKLFF. In DNA, the CDR3 is TGTGCTAGTGGTTTGATACTTCCAGCCCCCGCCCAGAGAGACACGGCCCTCAAACTGTTTTTT.